This entry lists 27 T cell receptor beta chains sequenced from one sample in a study of OX40 agonist ivuxolimab in advanced cancers. The method was immunoSEQ multiplex PCR; TCRdb's version includes in-frame clones alone and lacks a portion of them. Among about 64,000 clones, around 89% were seen once, and the ten largest hold 0.67%. Sequenced material: CD4+ or CD8+ T cells sorted from blood, taken in a trial of the OX40 agonist ivuxolimab. The source of these receptors is an adult with an advanced solid tumor such as melanoma, head and neck, liver or kidney cancer.

The V call is TRBV9, the J call TRBJ1-6, with 7 nucleotides matching TRBD1. The CDR3 is made up of 14 amino acids. Germline V gene data show CDR1 as SGDLS and CDR2 as YYNGEE. The J segment lost 7 bases and the V segment lost 4 bases, leaving 5 bases of the junction unmatched. CDR3 in DNA: TGTGCCAGCAGCTACAGGGGTAGGAATTCACCCCTCCACTTT. It is translated as CASSYRGRNSPLHF. Looking up the rest from reference TRBV9 and TRBJ1-6 gives the full variable domain: DSGVTQTPKHLITATGQRVTLRCSPRSGDLSVYWYQQSLDQGLQFLIQYYNGEERAKGNILERFSAQQFPDLHSELNLSSLELGDSALYFCASSYRGRNSPLHFGNGTRLTVT.

This rearrangement joins TRBV18 to TRBJ2-5, with D tentatively TRBD2 (7 bases). V was shortened by 3 bases and J by 4 bases, with 12 bases between the two germline ends. CDR1 and CDR2 (germline): KGHSH, LQKENI. The CDR3 contains 14 residues. The CDR3 DNA reads TGTGCCAGCTCACCTCGGGGGGCCGGAGAGACCCAGTACTTC. As protein: CASSPRGAGETQYF.

The chain recombines TRBV5-1 with TRBJ2-2; D gene uncertain. In germline, CDR1 is SGHRS, CDR2 YFSETQ. The V end was cut by 0 bases, the J end by 3 bases, with 6 bases between. The CDR3 runs to 14 residues. The DNA for the CDR3 is TGCGCCAGCAGCTTGGTAGCCCACACCGGGGAGCTGTTTTTT. Translation gives CASSLVAHTGELFF.

V usage is TRBV23-1 and J usage is TRBJ1-3, with TRBD1 identical over 9 bases. TRBV23-1 is given ORF status, its function remaining uncertain. The CDR3 runs to 20 residues. J gave up 3 bases and V 2 bases, and 17 bases lay outside the gene matches. The CDR3 bases are TGCGCCAGCAGTCAAACTACCGGGACAGGGCTCGGCGAAGGTGGAAACACCATATATTTT. Amino acid sequence: CASSQTTGTGLGEGGNTIYF.

The chain joins TRBV7-2 to TRBJ1-5; 7 positions match TRBD1. Germline V gene lookup returns CDR1 SGHTA and CDR2 FQGNSA. CDR3 length equals 14 residues. J gave up 2 bases and V 3 bases, and 1 base lay outside the gene matches. CDR3 nucleotides: TGTGCCAGCAGCTTCGGGACAGGCAATCAGCCCCAGCATTTT. Translation: CASSFGTGNQPQHF.

This clone was counted once. The chain couples TRBV2 to TRBJ2-5, with D possibly being TRBD1 (6 bases). The CDR3 spans 15 residues. Germline CDR1 and CDR2: SNHLY and FYNNEI. With 8 bases removed from V and 1 base from J, the gap between germline ends came to 17 bases. CDR3 sequence: CASQGTTGTQETQYF. The CDR3 DNA sequence: TGTGCCAGCCAGGGGACCACAGGGACCCAAGAGACCCAGTACTTC.

The V gene is TRBV6-5, the J gene TRBJ1-2; D is uncertain. V was clipped by 6 bases and J by 8 bases, with 16 bases between them. This CDR3 is 13 amino acids long. Germline V lookup: CDR1 MNHEY, CDR2 SVGAGI. CDR3: CASSPDGPRGYTF. For the CDR3, the DNA is TGTGCCAGCAGCCCGGACGGCCCGAGAGGCTACACCTTC.

The chain joins TRBV5-1 to TRBJ2-5; 7 bases align to TRBD2. The CDR3 contains 14 residues. Unmatched junction bases numbered 5, after V lost 0 bases and J lost 6 bases. Germline assignment: CDR1 SGHRS and CDR2 YFSETQ. The DNA for the CDR3 is TGCGCCAGCAGCTTGGGCGGGAGTGGAAAGACCCAGTACTTC. Translating it yields CASSLGGSGKTQYF.

The rearrangement uses TRBV6-6 and TRBJ1-3; D is unresolved. Per the germline V gene, CDR1 is MNHNY and CDR2 is SVGAGI (reference sequence). V lost 7 bases and J 1 base, leaving 5 bases between the germline ends. The CDR3 is 12 residues long. The CDR3 reads CASTPSGNTIYF. The CDR3 DNA reads as TGTGCCAGCACTCCATCTGGAAACACCATATATTTT.

The chain couples TRBV7-3 to TRBJ2-2; D unresolved. The CDR3 loop spans 14 amino acids. V lost 3 bases to trimming and J lost 1 base, with 6 bases between them. CDR1 SGHTA and CDR2 FQGTGA come from the germline V gene. The CDR3 is CASSLTRNTGELFF. The CDR3, as DNA: TGTGCCAGCAGCTTGACGAGGAACACCGGGGAGCTGTTTTTT.

This CDR3 is CASSSGLAGAGGELFF. The CDR3 DNA reads TGCGCCAGCAGCTCGGGACTAGCGGGAGCGGGCGGGGAGCTGTTTTTT. This rearrangement joins TRBV5-1 to TRBJ2-2, with TRBD2 matching 14 bases. J lost 7 bases, V lost 3 bases, and 5 bases had no gene match. Germline V gene lookup returns CDR1 SGHRS and CDR2 YFSETQ. This CDR3 is built from 16 residues.

The V gene is TRBV23-1, the J gene TRBJ1-2, with a possible D match to TRBD1 (5 bases). TRBV23-1 is flagged as an ORF with uncertain function. The CDR3 loop spans 12 amino acids. The CDR3: CAAKGSCDGYTF. CDR3 coding DNA: TGCGCAGCCAAGGGGTCCTGTGATGGCTACACCTTC.

The chain combines TRBV27 with TRBJ2-1; 7 bases fit TRBD2. Looked up from germline, CDR1 is MNHEY and CDR2 is SMNVEV (reference sequence). J was trimmed by 1 base and V by 6 bases; bases with no gene match: 6. The CDR3 has 15 amino acids. This chain's CDR3 is CASRIAGTSYNEQFF. DNA of the CDR3: TGTGCCAGCAGAATAGCGGGTACGTCCTACAATGAGCAGTTCTTC.

V usage is TRBV4-2 and J usage is TRBJ2-1; 8 bases are shared with TRBD2. Germline CDR1 reads LGHNA; CDR2 reads YNFKEQ. The CDR3 has 17 residues. V shed 4 bases, J shed 1 base, and the junction held 9 bases outside the gene matches. In nucleotides, the CDR3 is TGTGCCAGCAGCCCGACGAGCGGGAGAGGTTCCTACAATGAGCAGTTCTTC. Amino acid sequence: CASSPTSGRGSYNEQFF.

The chain couples TRBV29-1 to TRBJ2-1, with TRBD2 matching 14 bases. Trimming cost V 8 bases and J 0 bases; bases outside gene matches: 6. Germline V gene sequence: CDR1 SQVTM, CDR2 ANQGSEA. The CDR3 has 16 amino acids. The CDR3 nucleotides read TGCAGCCGGTGGGGGACTAGCGGGAGCTCCTACAATGAGCAGTTCTTC. Residues: CSRWGTSGSSYNEQFF.

This chain joins TRBV18 and TRBJ2-1, with D possibly being TRBD2 (6 bases). This CDR3 is 16 amino acids long. Germline CDR1 and CDR2: KGHSH and LQKENI. The V and J ends lost 1 base and 2 bases respectively, with 12 bases between them. CDR3 protein: CASSPRTGETYNEQFF. CDR3 DNA sequence: TGTGCCAGCTCACCACGGACGGGAGAAACCTACAATGAGCAGTTCTTC.

CDR3: CASSLSRPRVGSPLHF. DNA for the CDR3: TGTGCCAGCAGCCTCTCCCGTCCCAGGGTCGGTTCACCCCTCCACTTT. The genes are TRBV28 and TRBJ1-6, with D possibly TRBD1 on 5 matching bases. V lost 6 bases and J lost 9, with 21 bases in between. Germline CDR1 reads MDHEN; CDR2 reads SYDVKM. This CDR3 is 16 amino acids long.

The rearrangement uses TRBV10-2 and TRBJ2-7; 8 nucleotides match TRBD1. Germline V CDR1 and CDR2: WSHSY, SAAADI. The CDR3 totals 15 residues. V lost 4 bases to trimming and J lost 2 bases; unmatched junction nucleotides: 7. The CDR3 is CASSGGQELAYEQYF. The DNA for the CDR3 is TGCGCCAGCAGTGGGGGACAGGAATTGGCCTACGAGCAGTACTTC.

As to this clone: Compared with germline, one end of the junction differs, possibly owing to a read error. V is TRBV11-1 and J is TRBJ1-1, with D maybe TRBD1 (5 bases). There are 15 residues in the CDR3. The germline gives CDR1 SGHAT, CDR2 FQDESV (reference sequence). For the CDR3, the DNA is TGTGCCAGCAGCCACTCCAGGGCGGGGAACGCTGAAGCTTTCTTT. It specifies CASSHSRAGNAEAFF.

The V and J genes are TRBV29-1 and TRBJ2-7, with D perhaps matching TRBD1 (7 bases). V dropped 3 bases and J dropped 6 bases, with 12 bases sitting between them. CDR1 and CDR2 (germline): SQVTM, ANQGSEA. The CDR3 is 12 amino acids. The CDR3 bases are TGCAGCGTTGACCAGGGGGGACGCGAGCAGTACTTC. It is translated as CSVDQGGREQYF.

The rearrangement uses TRBV5-1 and TRBJ2-1; D remains unclear. The CDR3 is made up of 13 amino acids. Germline-derived CDR1 and CDR2 are SGHRS and YFSETQ. Trimming cost V 0 bases and J 3 bases, with 4 bases left between them. CDR3 in DNA: TGCGCCAGCAGCTTGGACGTCTACAATGAGCAGTTCTTC. Its protein product is CASSLDVYNEQFF.

The sample holds one count of this clone. The CDR3 region has the DNA TGTGCCAGCAGTTTATTAGGGGGGCAGAGCTATGGCTACACCTTC. Translation gives CASSLLGGQSYGYTF. The chain recombines TRBV28 with TRBJ1-2; TRBD1 is a possible D gene (6 bases). Germline V CDR1 and CDR2: MDHEN, SYDVKM. This CDR3 is 15 amino acids long. V gave up 1 base and J gave up 4 bases, with 13 bases separating them.

This clone showed up just once. J is TRBJ2-2 and V is TRBV19; TRBD1 or TRBD2 may be the D gene (5 bases each). This CDR3 contains 14 residues. The V and J ends lost 5 bases and 3 bases respectively, with 10 bases between them. CDR1 is LNHDA and CDR2 is SQIVND in the germline V gene (reference sequence). In DNA, the CDR3 is TGTGCCAGTAGTGCAGGGAGTTACACCGGGGAGCTGTTTTTT. It specifies CASSAGSYTGELFF.

This chain links TRBV11-1 with TRBJ2-7; perhaps TRBD2 as D (5 bases). Trimming left V 6 bases short and J 0 bases short, with 15 bases between. Germline CDR1 SGHAT, CDR2 FQDESV (reference sequence). The CDR3 totals 15 residues. The CDR3 is CASSPDFPSSYEQYF. CDR3 coding DNA: TGTGCCAGCAGTCCGGACTTCCCGAGCTCCTACGAGCAGTACTTC.

The genes are TRBV18 and TRBJ2-2; D possibly uses TRBD1 or TRBD2 (5 bases each). The length of the CDR3 is 12 residues. The germline V gene encodes CDR1 KGHSH and CDR2 LQKENI. V lost 4 bases to trimming and J lost 7 bases, with 7 bases between them. The CDR3 here is CASSRDGGELFF. CDR3 in DNA: TGTGCCAGCTCACGGGACGGCGGGGAGCTGTTTTTT.

The CDR3 spells CSVDGGANVLTF. The CDR3 coding sequence is TGCAGCGTTGACGGGGGGGCCAACGTCCTGACTTTC. The chain couples TRBV29-1 to TRBJ2-6; D not certain. The germline gives CDR1 SQVTM, CDR2 ANQGSEA. CDR3 length equals 12 residues. V was pared by 3 bases and J by 4 bases, with 4 bases between.

The chain has TRBV27 and TRBJ1-5, with a possible D match to TRBD1 (5 bases). Germline V gene lookup returns CDR1 MNHEY and CDR2 SMNVEV (reference sequence). The CDR3 totals 15 residues. V lost 5 bases and J 2 bases, leaving 13 bases between the germline ends. The CDR3 sequence is CASSRRRDGNQPQHF. The DNA for the CDR3 is TGTGCCAGCAGTCGGCGCAGGGACGGCAATCAGCCCCAGCATTTT.